The entry that follows covers one TCR beta chain sequence. The antigen remains unidentified. This sample is part of a study of PD-L1 blockade in urothelial cancer. Study information: Treatment start was followed by blood analysis at 3 weeks (second dose) and again at 6 weeks. There were a median of about 150,000 T cells in blood samples.

Time point: pretreatment peripheral blood. Study-wide results and caveats: Better survival was predicted when blood TCR clonality before treatment fell below the median. Durable-benefit patients had greater expansion of tumor-associated blood clones at 3 weeks.

With V trimmed by 8 bases and J by 8 bases, 13 bases remained unmatched. The CDR3 contains 15 residues. Germline V gene sequence: CDR1 SNHLY, CDR2 FYNNEI. The assay was immunoSEQ multiplex PCR, and TCRdb's table has in-frame clones only and misses some. The sample yields about 38,000 clones, about 82% seen once. This TCR derives from an elderly man with urothelial cancer. V gene TRBV2 combines with J gene TRBJ1-4, with 8 positions matching TRBD1. The sample consisted of PBMCs, taken around atezolizumab (anti-PD-L1) treatment. The CDR3 region is CASRADRVTYEKLFF. The CDR3 DNA follows: TGTGCCAGCCGAGCGGACAGGGTTACCTACGAAAAACTGTTTTTT.